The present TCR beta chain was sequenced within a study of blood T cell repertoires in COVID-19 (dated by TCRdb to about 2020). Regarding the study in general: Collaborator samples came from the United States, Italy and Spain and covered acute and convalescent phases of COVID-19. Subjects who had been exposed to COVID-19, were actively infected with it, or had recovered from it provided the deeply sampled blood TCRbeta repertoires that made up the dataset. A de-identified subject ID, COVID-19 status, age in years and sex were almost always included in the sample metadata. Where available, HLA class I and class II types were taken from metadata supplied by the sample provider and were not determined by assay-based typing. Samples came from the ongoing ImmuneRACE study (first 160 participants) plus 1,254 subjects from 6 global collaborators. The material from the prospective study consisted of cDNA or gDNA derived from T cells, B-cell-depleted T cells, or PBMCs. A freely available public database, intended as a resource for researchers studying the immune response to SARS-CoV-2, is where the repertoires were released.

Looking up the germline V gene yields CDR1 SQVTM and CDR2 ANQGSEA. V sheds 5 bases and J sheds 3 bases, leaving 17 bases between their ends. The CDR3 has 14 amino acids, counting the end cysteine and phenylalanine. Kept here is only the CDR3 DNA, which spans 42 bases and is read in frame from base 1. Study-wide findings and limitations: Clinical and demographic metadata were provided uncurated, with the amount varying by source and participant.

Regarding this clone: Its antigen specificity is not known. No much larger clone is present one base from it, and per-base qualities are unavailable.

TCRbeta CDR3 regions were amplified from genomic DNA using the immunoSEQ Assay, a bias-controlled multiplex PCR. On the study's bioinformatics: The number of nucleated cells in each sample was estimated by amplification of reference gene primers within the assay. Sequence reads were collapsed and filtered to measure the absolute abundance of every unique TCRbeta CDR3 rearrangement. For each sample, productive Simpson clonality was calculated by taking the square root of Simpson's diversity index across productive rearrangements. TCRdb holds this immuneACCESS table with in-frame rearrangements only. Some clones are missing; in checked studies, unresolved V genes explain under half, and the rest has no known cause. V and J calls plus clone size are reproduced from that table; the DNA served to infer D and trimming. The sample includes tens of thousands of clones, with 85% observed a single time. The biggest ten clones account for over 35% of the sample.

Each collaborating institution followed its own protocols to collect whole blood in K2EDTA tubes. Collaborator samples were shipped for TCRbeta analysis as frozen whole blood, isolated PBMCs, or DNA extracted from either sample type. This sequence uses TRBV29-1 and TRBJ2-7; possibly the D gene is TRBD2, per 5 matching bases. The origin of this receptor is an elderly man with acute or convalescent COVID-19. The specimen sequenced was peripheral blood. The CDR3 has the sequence CSVPRGVSVYEQYF. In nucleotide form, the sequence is TGCAGCGTTCCCCGGGGAGTGTCGGTCTACGAGCAGTACTTC.